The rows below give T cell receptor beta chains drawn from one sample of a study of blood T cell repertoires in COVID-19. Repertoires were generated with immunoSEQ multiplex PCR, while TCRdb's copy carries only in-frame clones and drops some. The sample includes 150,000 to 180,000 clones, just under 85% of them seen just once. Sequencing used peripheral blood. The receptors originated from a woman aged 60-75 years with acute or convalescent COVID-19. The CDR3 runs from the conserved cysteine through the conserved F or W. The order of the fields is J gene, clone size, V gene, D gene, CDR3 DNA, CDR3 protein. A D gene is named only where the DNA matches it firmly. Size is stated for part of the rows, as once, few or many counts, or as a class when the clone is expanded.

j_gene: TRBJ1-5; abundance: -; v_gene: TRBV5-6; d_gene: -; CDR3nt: TGTGCCAGCAGCTTACACAGGGTGAGGAATCAGCCCCAGCATTTT; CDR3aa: CASSLHRVRNQPQHF
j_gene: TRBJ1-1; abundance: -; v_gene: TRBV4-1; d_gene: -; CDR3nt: TGCGCCAGCAGCCAAGGCGGACTGGACACTGAAGCTTTCTTT; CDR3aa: CASSQGGLDTEAFF
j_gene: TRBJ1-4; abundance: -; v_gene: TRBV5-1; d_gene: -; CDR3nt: TGCGCCAGCAGCTTGGTTCCGGTCTCAACTAATGAAAAACTGTTTTTT; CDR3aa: CASSLVPVSTNEKLFF
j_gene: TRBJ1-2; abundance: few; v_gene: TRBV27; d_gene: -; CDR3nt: TGTGCCGGGCGGGGTTATGGCTACACCTTC; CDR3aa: CAGRGYGYTF
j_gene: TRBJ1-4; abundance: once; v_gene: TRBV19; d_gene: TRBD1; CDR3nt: TGTGCCAGTAGTATAGATTACGGGACAGGAGGAACTAATGAAAAACTGTTTTTT; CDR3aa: CASSIDYGTGGTNEKLFF
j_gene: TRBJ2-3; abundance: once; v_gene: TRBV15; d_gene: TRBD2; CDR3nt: TGTGCCACCAGCCCCACGGTTGGGCTAGCGGGGGGGCAAGATACGCAGTATTTT; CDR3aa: CATSPTVGLAGGQDTQYF
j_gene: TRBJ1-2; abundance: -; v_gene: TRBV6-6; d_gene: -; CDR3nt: TGTGCCAGCATAACGGGGGGGGGCTATGGCTACACCTTC; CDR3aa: CASITGGGYGYTF
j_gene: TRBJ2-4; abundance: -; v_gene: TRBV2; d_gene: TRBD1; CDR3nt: TGTGCCAGCAGAGAACAGGGGGCCAAAAACATTCAGTACTTC; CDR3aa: CASREQGAKNIQYF
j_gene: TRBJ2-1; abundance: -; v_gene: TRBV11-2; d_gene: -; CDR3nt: TGTGCCAGCAGCAAGATGGCGGGGTTCTACAATGAGCAGTTCTTC; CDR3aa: CASSKMAGFYNEQFF
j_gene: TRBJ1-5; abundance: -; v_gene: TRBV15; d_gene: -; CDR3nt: TGTGCCACCAGCCGGACAGACGACAATCAGCCCCAGCATTTT; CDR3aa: CATSRTDDNQPQHF
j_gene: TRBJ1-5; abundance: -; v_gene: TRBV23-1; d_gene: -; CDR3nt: TGCGCCAGCAGTCAATCGAAATCAGTGAGGTCCAGCAATCAGCCCCAGCATTTT; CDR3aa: CASSQSKSVRSSNQPQHF
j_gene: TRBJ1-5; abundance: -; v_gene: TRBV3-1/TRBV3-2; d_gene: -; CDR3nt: TGTGCCAGCAGCCAAGAAGGGGGGCCCCAGCATTTT; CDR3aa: CASSQEGGPQHF